The present T cell receptor (beta chain) was sequenced within a study of T cells in Graves' hyperthyroidism and ophthalmopathy. Germline-derived CDR1 and CDR2 are SQVTM and ANQGSEA. This CDR3 contains 17 residues. Trimming removed 3 bases at V and 3 bases at J, with 21 bases between. Researchers amplified the TCR beta CDR3 regions from RNA transcripts. First-round RT-PCR targeting the TCR CDR3 was performed with the HTBI primer set. TCRdb re-called the multiplex PCR reads with MiXCR, one entry per CDR3 protein. Of approximately 740,000 distinct CDR3 sequences in the sample, 14% were seen once. Uncontrolled infections, other autoimmune diseases, pregnancy or lactation led to exclusion of patients. Based on clinical symptoms, serum thyroxine and TRAb, thyroid ultrasound and orbital computed tomography, diagnoses were reached. This clonotype was recorded many times.

V and J are TRBV29-1 and TRBJ2-1, with a weak D call TRBD2 (6 bases). Sequencing was performed on blood. The clonotype was recovered from a woman aged 18-29 years with Graves' hyperthyroidism. The CDR3 DNA sequence: TGCAGCGTTGAGCCGGTCCGGATGCGGGATTACTACAATGAGCAGTTCTTC. As protein: CSVEPVRMRDYYNEQFF.